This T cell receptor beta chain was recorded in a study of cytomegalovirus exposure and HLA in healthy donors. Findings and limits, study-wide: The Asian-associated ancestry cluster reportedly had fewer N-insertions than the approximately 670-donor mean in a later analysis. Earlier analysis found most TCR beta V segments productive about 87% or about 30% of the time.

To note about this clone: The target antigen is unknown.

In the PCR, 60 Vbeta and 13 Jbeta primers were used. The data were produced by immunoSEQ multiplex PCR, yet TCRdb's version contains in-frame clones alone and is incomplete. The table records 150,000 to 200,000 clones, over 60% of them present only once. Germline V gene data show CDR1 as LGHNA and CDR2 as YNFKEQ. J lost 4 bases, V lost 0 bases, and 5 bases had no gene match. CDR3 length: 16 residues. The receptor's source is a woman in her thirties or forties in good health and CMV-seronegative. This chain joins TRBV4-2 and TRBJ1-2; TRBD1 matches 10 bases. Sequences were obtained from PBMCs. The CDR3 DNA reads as TGTGCCAGCAGCCAAGATGGGGGACAGGGGTTCTATGGCTACACCTTC. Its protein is CASSQDGGQGFYGYTF.